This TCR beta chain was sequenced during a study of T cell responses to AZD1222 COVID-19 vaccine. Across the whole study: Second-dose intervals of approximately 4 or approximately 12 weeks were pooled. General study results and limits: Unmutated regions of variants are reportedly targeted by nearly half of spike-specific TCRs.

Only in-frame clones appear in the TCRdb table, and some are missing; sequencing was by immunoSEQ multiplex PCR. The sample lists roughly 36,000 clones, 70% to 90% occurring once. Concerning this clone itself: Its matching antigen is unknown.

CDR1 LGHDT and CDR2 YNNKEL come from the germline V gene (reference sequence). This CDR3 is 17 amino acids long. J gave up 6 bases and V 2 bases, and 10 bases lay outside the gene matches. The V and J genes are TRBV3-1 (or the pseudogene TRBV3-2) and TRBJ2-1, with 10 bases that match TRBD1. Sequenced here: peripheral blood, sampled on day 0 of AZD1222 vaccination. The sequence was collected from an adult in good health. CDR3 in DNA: TGTGCCAGCAGCCAACCACGAGGACAGGGGGGTAGCAATGAGCAGTTCTTC. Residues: CASSQPRGQGGSNEQFF.